This is a list of T cell receptor beta chains from one sample in a study of cytomegalovirus exposure and HLA in healthy donors. Here immunoSEQ multiplex PCR was the method, and the copy in TCRdb shows in-frame clones only, minus some. The data contain 130,000 to 150,000 clones, 60% to 80% of them seen just once; the ten biggest clones take up 6.5% to 8%. Material for sequencing was PBMCs. These receptors were obtained from a woman between 40 and 55 years old in good health and CMV-seropositive. Each CDR3 is given with its conserved first and last residue. The D gene is left open where the match is weak. The size of a clone is reported for some rows only, either as once, few or many, or as a class for expanded clones.

TRBJ2-3	17	TRBD1	TRBV19	.	CASSPGDSGISTDTQYF	TGTGCCAGTAGTCCCGGGGACAGTGGGATTAGCACAGATACGCAGTATTTT
TRBJ1-6	14	TRBD1	TRBV6-6	once	CASRRQGGYSPLHF	TGTGCCAGCAGAAGACAGGGTGGGTATTCACCCCTCCACTTT
TRBJ1-2	13	TRBD1	TRBV30	few	CAWRGQGASGYTF	TGTGCCTGGAGGGGACAGGGGGCTAGTGGCTACACCTTC
TRBJ2-7	14	.	TRBV5-1	.	CASSLLQGAYEQYF	TGCGCCAGCAGCTTGCTACAGGGAGCCTACGAGCAGTACTTC
TRBJ2-5	17	TRBD2	TRBV5-5	.	CASSLGWGGGAGETQYF	TGTGCCAGCAGCTTGGGGTGGGGCGGGGGGGCCGGAGAGACCCAGTACTTC
TRBJ2-7	13	.	TRBV4-1	.	CASSQTGGPEQYF	TGCGCCAGCAGCCAGACCGGGGGTCCCGAGCAGTACTTC
TRBJ2-7	16	.	TRBV10-2	few	CASSGPTGMGLREQYF	TGCGCCAGCAGTGGACCAACAGGGATGGGTTTGAGAGAGCAGTACTTC
TRBJ2-3	14	TRBD1	TRBV6-6	.	CASSRQGLTDTQYF	TGTGCCAGCAGTCGACAGGGATTGACAGATACGCAGTATTTT
TRBJ1-1	15	TRBD1	TRBV11-2	few	CASSSYRGRNTEAFF	TGTGCCAGCAGCTCATACAGGGGAAGAAACACTGAAGCTTTCTTT
TRBJ2-2	17	TRBD2	TRBV5-1	.	CASSLLAGGPGTGELFF	TGCGCCAGCAGCTTACTAGCGGGGGGCCCGGGCACCGGGGAGCTGTTTTTT
TRBJ1-5	16	.	TRBV28	once	CASSLGTFGGNQPQHF	TGTGCCAGCAGTTTAGGGACTTTCGGGGGCAATCAGCCCCAGCATTTT
TRBJ1-2	13	.	TRBV2	.	CASSERSRYGYTF	TGTGCCAGCAGTGAACGGAGTCGCTATGGCTACACCTTC
TRBJ2-7	15	TRBD2	TRBV5-6	.	CASSLGLAGGYEQYF	TGTGCCAGCAGCTTGGGACTAGCGGGGGGCTACGAGCAGTACTTC
TRBJ2-7	18	TRBD2	TRBV4-2	.	CASSQQGKRGSPSYEQYF	TGTGCCAGCAGCCAACAAGGGAAGCGGGGGTCACCCTCCTACGAGCAGTACTTC
TRBJ1-3	15	.	TRBV7-3	.	CASSLRGGAGNTIYF	TGTGCCAGCAGCTTACGGGGAGGGGCTGGAAACACCATATATTTT
TRBJ1-2	13	.	TRBV6-5	.	CASSGLSNYGYTF	TGTGCCAGCTCGGGATTATCTAACTATGGCTACACCTTC
TRBJ1-1	14	TRBD1	TRBV7-9	.	CASSRQGRSGEAFF	TGTGCCAGCAGTCGACAGGGGAGATCCGGAGAAGCTTTCTTT
TRBJ1-1	13	.	TRBV15	.	CATSGPMNTEAFF	TGTGCCACCAGCGGGCCCATGAACACTGAAGCTTTCTTT
TRBJ2-7	17	.	TRBV4-1	.	CASSQEEARGLSYEQYF	TGCGCCAGCAGCCAAGAGGAGGCGCGGGGGCTCTCCTACGAGCAGTACTTC
TRBJ1-6	14	TRBD1	TRBV19	.	CASSQGTGGSPLHF	TGTGCCAGTAGTCAAGGGACAGGGGGTTCACCCCTCCACTTT
TRBJ2-5	14	.	TRBV5-1	.	CASSLSSFQETQYF	TGCGCCAGCAGCTTGAGTAGCTTCCAAGAGACCCAGTACTTC
TRBJ2-3	13	.	TRBV11-2	.	CASRGVSTDTQYF	TGTGCCAGCAGGGGAGTGAGCACAGATACGCAGTATTTT
TRBJ1-5	15	TRBD1	TRBV6-5	.	CASSSTGTGDQPQHF	TGTGCCAGCAGCAGCACCGGGACAGGGGATCAGCCCCAGCATTTT
TRBJ1-6	16	TRBD1	TRBV7-9	.	CASSLDRGRGSSPLHF	TGTGCCAGCAGCTTAGACAGGGGGCGCGGGAGTTCACCCCTCCACTTT
TRBJ2-7	13	TRBD2	TRBV9	.	CASSYGGAGEQYF	TGTGCCAGCAGCTACGGGGGGGCTGGAGAGCAGTACTTC
TRBJ2-5	16	TRBD2	TRBV4-1	.	CASSQASGGAQETQYF	TGCGCCAGCAGCCAAGCTAGCGGGGGGGCCCAAGAGACCCAGTACTTC
TRBJ1-2	15	.	TRBV2	.	CASSEMWLSGYGYTF	TGTGCCAGCAGTGAGATGTGGCTCTCAGGCTATGGCTACACCTTC
TRBJ2-2	15	.	TRBV30	.	CAWSKGRVRTGELFF	TGTGCCTGGAGTAAGGGCAGGGTTCGAACCGGGGAGCTGTTTTTT
TRBJ2-2	16	TRBD1	TRBV5-4	.	CASSVPGQSNTGELFF	TGTGCCAGCAGCGTACCGGGACAGTCGAACACCGGGGAGCTGTTTTTT
TRBJ2-5	13	.	TRBV7-9	.	CASSGDREETQYF	TGTGCCAGCAGCGGAGACCGGGAAGAGACCCAGTACTTC
TRBJ1-1	14	TRBD1	TRBV2	.	CASSGQGPNTEAFF	TGTGCCAGCAGTGGACAGGGCCCAAACACTGAAGCTTTCTTT
TRBJ2-7	15	TRBD1	TRBV7-9	once	CSSSIGTGVSYEQYF	TGTTCCAGCAGCATAGGGACAGGGGTGTCCTACGAGCAGTACTTC
TRBJ2-2	17	TRBD1	TRBV9	.	CASSPRPGQGVAGELFF	TGTGCCAGCAGCCCTCGCCCGGGACAGGGGGTAGCCGGGGAGCTGTTTTTT
TRBJ1-5	14	.	TRBV25-1	few	CASREGGYNQPQHF	TGTGCCAGCCGCGAAGGCGGGTATAATCAGCCCCAGCATTTT
TRBJ2-3	14	TRBD1	TRBV28	.	CASSRQGGTDTQYF	TGTGCCAGCAGTCGACAGGGGGGTACAGATACGCAGTATTTT
TRBJ1-5	12	.	TRBV2	.	CASSRGNQPQHF	TGTGCCAGCAGCCGTGGCAATCAGCCCCAGCATTTT
TRBJ2-3	15	.	TRBV5-4	.	CASSGGGGLRDTQYF	TGTGCCAGCAGCGGAGGGGGGGGGCTAAGAGATACGCAGTATTTT
TRBJ2-6	18	.	TRBV5-1	.	CASNPEGLGFSGANVLTF	TGCGCCAGCAACCCGGAGGGGTTAGGTTTTTCTGGGGCCAACGTCCTGACTTTC
TRBJ1-1	14	.	TRBV2	once	CASSVSQGNTEAFF	TGTGCCAGCAGTGTTTCCCAGGGGAACACTGAAGCTTTCTTT
TRBJ2-3	14	TRBD1	TRBV7-6	.	CASSRGQGGDTQYF	TGTGCCAGCAGCCGGGGACAGGGTGGAGATACGCAGTATTTT
TRBJ1-6	15	TRBD1	TRBV6-6	.	CASTGQGGYNSPLHF	TGTGCCAGCACCGGACAGGGTGGCTATAATTCACCCCTCCACTTT
TRBJ2-3	16	TRBD2	TRBV6-5	.	CASSSAGGPVADTQYF	TGTGCCAGCAGTTCAGCGGGGGGGCCTGTGGCAGATACGCAGTATTTT
TRBJ2-7	13	TRBD2	TRBV2	.	CASGRDGAYEQYF	TGTGCCAGCGGGAGGGACGGAGCCTACGAGCAGTACTTC
TRBJ1-2	15	.	TRBV19	.	CASSFAGKANYGYTF	TGTGCCAGTAGTTTTGCGGGAAAAGCTAACTATGGCTACACCTTC
TRBJ1-1	16	.	TRBV4-1	.	CASSQGGWQGITEAFF	TGCGCCAGCAGCCAAGGAGGGTGGCAAGGGATCACTGAAGCTTTCTTT
TRBJ2-1	15	.	TRBV5-4	.	CASSFLRQEYNEQFF	TGTGCCAGCAGCTTTCTGAGACAAGAATACAATGAGCAGTTCTTC
TRBJ2-7	17	TRBD2	TRBV5-4	.	CASSLEVPYGGAYEQYF	TGTGCCAGCAGCTTGGAAGTCCCTTACGGGGGGGCCTACGAGCAGTACTTC
TRBJ2-5	13	.	TRBV4-1	.	CASSITRQETQYF	TGCGCCAGCAGCATAACCAGACAAGAGACCCAGTACTTC
TRBJ2-7	15	TRBD1	TRBV18	.	CASSPIPGTAYEQYF	TGTGCCAGCTCACCAATCCCCGGGACAGCCTACGAGCAGTACTTC
TRBJ2-6	15	.	TRBV7-3	.	CASSMTGYGANVLTF	TGTGCCAGCAGCATGACTGGGTATGGGGCCAACGTCCTGACTTTC
TRBJ1-5	13	.	TRBV6-5	.	CASSYTSSQPQHF	TGTGCCAGCAGTTACACGAGTTCTCAGCCCCAGCATTTT
TRBJ2-5	14	.	TRBV28	.	CATVMGAGWETQYF	TGTGCCACCGTGATGGGGGCCGGTTGGGAGACCCAGTACTTC
TRBJ2-7	15	.	TRBV5-1	few	CASSSSGGDTYEQYF	TGCGCCAGCAGCTCCAGTGGGGGGGACACCTACGAGCAGTACTTC
TRBJ2-5	14	.	TRBV7-9	.	CASSLVPGRETQYF	TGTGCCAGCAGCTTAGTCCCCGGGAGAGAGACCCAGTACTTC
TRBJ2-5	12	.	TRBV28	.	CASRTVKETQYF	TGTGCCAGCAGGACAGTCAAAGAGACCCAGTACTTC
TRBJ1-2	15	TRBD1	TRBV12-5	once	CASGSQGAANYGYTF	TGTGCTAGTGGTTCGCAGGGGGCCGCTAACTATGGCTACACCTTC
TRBJ2-5	14	.	TRBV10-1	.	CASSASRGLQTQYF	TGCGCCAGCAGTGCCTCGCGGGGGCTTCAGACCCAGTACTTC
TRBJ1-5	14	.	TRBV19	.	CASSIQGGNQPQHF	TGTGCCAGTAGTATCCAGGGAGGGAATCAGCCCCAGCATTTT
TRBJ2-7	14	TRBD2	TRBV5-1	.	CASSPSGGSYEQYF	TGCGCCAGCAGCCCGAGCGGGGGGTCCTACGAGCAGTACTTC
TRBJ1-3	14	.	TRBV9	few	CASSVDIPGNTIYF	TGTGCCAGCAGCGTAGACATCCCCGGAAACACCATATATTTT